The 18 T cell receptor beta chains listed next were all sequenced from one sample in a study of blood T cell repertoires in COVID-19. Clones were read by immunoSEQ multiplex PCR, and TCRdb kept only the in-frame ones, dropping some. The data show 170,000 or so clones, roughly 80% seen once. Input material: peripheral blood. The receptors derive from a man between 18 and 29 years old with active or convalescent COVID-19.

The chain combines TRBV5-1 with TRBJ2-1, with TRBD2 matching over 11 bases. Germline V CDR1 and CDR2: SGHRS, YFSETQ. The V segment lost 7 bases and the J segment 2 bases; nucleotides outside the gene matches: 11. The CDR3 extends over 17 amino acids. The CDR3: CASRTSLAGGPYNEQFF. CDR3 coding DNA: TGCGCCAGCCGTACCTCCCTAGCGGGGGGACCCTACAATGAGCAGTTCTTC.

The V and J genes are TRBV12-3 or TRBV12-4 and TRBJ2-1; 8 bases match TRBD2. V shed 10 bases and J 4 bases; nucleotides not matched to a gene: 3. The CDR3 runs 12 residues. The CDR3 loop reads CATGLEYNEQFF. CDR3 DNA: TGTGCCACGGGACTAGAGTACAATGAGCAGTTCTTC.

This clone was detected only once. Here the CDR3 DNA reads TGTGCCACCAGTGATTCCCCAGGGGGCGCGAGAGAGACCCAGTACTTC. Encoded protein: CATSDSPGGARETQYF. The V and J genes are TRBV24-1 and TRBJ2-5, with 8 bases lining up with TRBD1. Trimming at V came to 2 bases and at J to 4 bases, leaving 8 bases not matched to a gene. The length of the CDR3 is 16 residues. Germline assignment: CDR1 KGHDR and CDR2 SFDVKD.

The chain has TRBV6-1 and TRBJ1-2, with D uncertain. The V end was cut by 1 base, the J end by 8 bases, with 8 bases between. This CDR3 is 12 amino acids long. Germline CDR1 is MNHNS and CDR2 is SASEGT. The CDR3 region is CASSEDYRGYTF. DNA of the CDR3: TGTGCCAGCAGTGAAGACTATCGGGGCTACACCTTC.

The chain is built from TRBV2 and TRBJ2-3, with TRBD2 matching 7 bases. The trim removed 1 base at V and 3 bases at J, leaving 7 bases unmatched. Germline V gene data show CDR1 as SNHLY and CDR2 as FYNNEI. The CDR3 runs 16 residues. CDR3 nucleotides: TGTGCCAGCAGTGAAGAGCAGCGGGATTGGACAGATACGCAGTATTTT. Amino acid sequence: CASSEEQRDWTDTQYF.

This clone appeared a few times. The rearrangement uses TRBV7-8 and TRBJ2-1; a possible D gene is TRBD2 (5 bases). V was pared by 7 bases and J by 0 bases, with 16 bases between. Germline CDR1 reads SGHVS; CDR2 reads FQNEAQ. The CDR3 runs to 16 residues. The CDR3 DNA is TGTGCCAGCAAGCCTGGGAGTATAAGCTCCTACAATGAGCAGTTCTTC. Residues: CASKPGSISSYNEQFF.

This rearrangement joins TRBV4-1 to TRBJ1-2; D not resolved. Germline V gives CDR1 MGHRA, CDR2 YSYEKL. Between the trimmed V and J ends, which lost 9 bases and 2 bases, there was a span of 10 bases. The CDR3 covers 12 residues. The CDR3 is CASFNSNYGYTF. The CDR3 DNA reads as TGCGCCAGTTTTAACAGCAACTATGGCTACACCTTC.

This clone was observed a single time. The DNA for the CDR3 is TGTGCCAGTAGTCTGGGGCAGACGAAAGAGACCCAGTACTTC. The encoded protein is CASSLGQTKETQYF. This chain joins TRBV19 and TRBJ2-5; a weak D match, TRBD1 (5 bases). The CDR3 is made up of 14 amino acids. Germline V gives CDR1 LNHDA, CDR2 SQIVND (reference sequence). The ends were cut back, 5 bases at V and 3 bases at J, with 13 bases in the middle.

This sequence joins TRBV11-2 and TRBJ2-3, with 8 positions matching TRBD1. There are 15 residues in the CDR3. V shed 1 base and J 2 bases; nucleotides not matched to a gene: 2. Per germline, CDR1 SGHAT and CDR2 FQNNGV. The CDR3 sequence: CASSLGDRYTDTQYF. CDR3 in DNA: TGTGCCAGCAGCTTAGGGGACAGGTACACAGATACGCAGTATTTT.

The CDR3 DNA reads TGTGCCAGCAGCTTCCGACTAGCAGAAGAGACCCAGTACTTC. Its protein product is CASSFRLAEETQYF. The chain recombines TRBV5-6 with TRBJ2-5; TRBD2 matches at 7 bases. CDR1 is SGHDT and CDR2 is YYEEEE in the germline V gene. The J segment lost 3 bases and the V segment lost 2 bases, leaving 4 bases of the junction unmatched. The CDR3 extends over 14 amino acids.

The CDR3 loop reads CASSPGIPETQYF. The CDR3 DNA is TGTGCCAGCAGCCCCGGGATACCAGAGACCCAGTACTTC. This sequence joins TRBV7-8 and TRBJ2-5; TRBD2 might be the D (5 bases). Trimming took 5 bases from V and 4 from J, leaving 11 bases between them. The CDR3 contains 13 residues. The V gene's germline CDR1 is SGHVS and CDR2 FQNEAQ.

The chain links TRBV7-2 to TRBJ1-3, with 8 bases lining up with TRBD1. With V trimmed by 2 bases and J by 1 base, 7 bases remained unmatched. Germline CDR1 is SGHTA and CDR2 is FQGNSA. This CDR3 comprises 17 residues. Here the CDR3 reads CASSLRWTGSSGNTIYF. CDR3 DNA sequence: TGTGCCAGCAGCTTAAGGTGGACAGGGAGTTCTGGAAACACCATATATTTT.

The chain joins TRBV3-1 (or the pseudogene TRBV3-2) to TRBJ2-5, with a tentative D call TRBD2 (5 bases). Germline V CDR1 and CDR2: LGHDT, YNNKEL (reference sequence). The CDR3 totals 14 residues. V lost 5 bases, J lost 1 base, and 11 bases lay in between. The CDR3 loop reads CASSNRDFQETQYF. The CDR3 region has the DNA TGTGCCAGCAGCAACCGGGATTTCCAAGAGACCCAGTACTTC.

This clone has just a few counts. This chain uses TRBV6-5 with TRBJ2-7, with a possible D match to TRBD2 (6 bases). This CDR3 is 14 amino acids long. Looked up from germline, CDR1 is MNHEY and CDR2 is SVGAGI. Trimming left V 6 bases short and J 12 bases short, with 24 bases between. DNA of the CDR3: TGTGCCAGCAGATCCGTGGAGGGACCCCCTCAGGGGTACTTC. Residues: CASRSVEGPPQGYF.

V gene TRBV6-5 combines with J gene TRBJ1-5, with D uncertain. The CDR3 spans 14 residues. V dropped 6 bases and J dropped 2 bases, with 11 bases sitting between them. Germline CDR1 is MNHEY and CDR2 is SVGAGI. CDR3 in amino acids: CASSQEGGNQPQHF. The CDR3 DNA reads as TGTGCCAGCAGCCAGGAGGGCGGCAATCAGCCCCAGCATTTT.

The chain couples TRBV11-2 to TRBJ1-3; 10 nucleotides line up with TRBD1. Germline V gene sequence: CDR1 SGHAT, CDR2 FQNNGV. Unmatched junction bases numbered 2, after V lost 1 base and J lost 2 bases. The CDR3 spans 16 residues. The CDR3 coding sequence is TGTGCCAGCAGCTTAGGACAGGGGGCTACTGGAAACACCATATATTTT. It codes for CASSLGQGATGNTIYF. Drawing the rest from reference TRBV11-2 and TRBJ1-3, the complete variable domain is EAGVAQSPRYKIIEKRQSVAFWCNPISGHATLYWYQQILGQGPKLLIQFQNNGVVDDSQLPKDRFSAERLKGVDSTLKIQPAKLEDSAVYLCASSLGQGATGNTIYFGEGSWLTVV.

The chain joins TRBV10-3 to TRBJ2-1; TRBD2 matches at 12 bases. Germline CDR1 is ENHRY and CDR2 is SYGVKD. The CDR3 covers 16 residues. V shed 4 bases, J shed 6 bases, and the junction held 7 bases outside the gene matches. This CDR3 reads CAISGLLAGGSNEQFF. The CDR3 nucleotides read TGTGCCATCAGTGGCCTCCTAGCGGGGGGGAGCAATGAGCAGTTCTTC.

This clone was counted between two and nine times. The rearrangement joins TRBV9 to TRBJ1-2, with 7 nucleotides matching TRBD1. The J segment lost 3 bases and the V segment lost 2 bases, leaving 7 bases of the junction unmatched. Per germline, CDR1 SGDLS and CDR2 YYNGEE. CDR3 length equals 15 residues. The CDR3 spells CASSVAPGGDYGYTF. CDR3 bases: TGTGCCAGCAGCGTCGCCCCAGGGGGAGACTATGGCTACACCTTC.